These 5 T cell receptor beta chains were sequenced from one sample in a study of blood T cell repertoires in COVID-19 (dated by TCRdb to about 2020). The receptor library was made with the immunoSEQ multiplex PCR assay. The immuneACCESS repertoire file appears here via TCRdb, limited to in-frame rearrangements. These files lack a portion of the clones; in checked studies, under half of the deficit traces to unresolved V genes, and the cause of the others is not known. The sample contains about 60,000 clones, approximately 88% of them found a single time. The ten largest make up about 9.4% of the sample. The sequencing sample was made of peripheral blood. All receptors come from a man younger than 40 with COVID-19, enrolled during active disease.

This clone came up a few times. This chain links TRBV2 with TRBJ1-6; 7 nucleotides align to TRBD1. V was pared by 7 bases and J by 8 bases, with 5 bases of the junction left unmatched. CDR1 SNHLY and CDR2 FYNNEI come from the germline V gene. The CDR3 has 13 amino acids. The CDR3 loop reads CASKGGSYSPLHF. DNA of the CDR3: TGTGCCAGCAAAGGGGGCTCATATTCACCCCTCCACTTT.

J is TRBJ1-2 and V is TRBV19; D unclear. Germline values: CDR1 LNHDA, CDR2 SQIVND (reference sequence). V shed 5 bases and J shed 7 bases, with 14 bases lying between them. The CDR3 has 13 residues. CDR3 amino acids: CASSLAVGGGYTF. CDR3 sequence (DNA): TGTGCCAGTAGTCTGGCTGTTGGTGGTGGCTACACCTTC.

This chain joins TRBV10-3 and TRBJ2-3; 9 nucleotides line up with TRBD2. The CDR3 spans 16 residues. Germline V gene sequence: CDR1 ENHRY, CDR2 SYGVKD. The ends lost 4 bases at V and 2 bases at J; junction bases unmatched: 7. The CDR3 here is CAISGSGLAFTDTQYF. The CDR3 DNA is TGTGCCATCAGTGGATCTGGACTAGCGTTCACAGATACGCAGTATTTT.

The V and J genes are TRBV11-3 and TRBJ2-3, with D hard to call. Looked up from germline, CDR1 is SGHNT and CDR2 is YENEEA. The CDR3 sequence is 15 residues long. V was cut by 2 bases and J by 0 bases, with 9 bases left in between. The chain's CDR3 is CASSLSLSSTDTQYF. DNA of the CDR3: TGTGCCAGCAGCTTAAGTCTAAGTAGCACAGATACGCAGTATTTT.

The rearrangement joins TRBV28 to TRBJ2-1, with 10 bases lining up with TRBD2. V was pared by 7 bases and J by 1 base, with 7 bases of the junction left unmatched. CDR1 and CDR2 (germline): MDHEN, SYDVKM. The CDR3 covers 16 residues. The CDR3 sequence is CASKPSGSLSYNEQFF. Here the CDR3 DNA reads TGTGCCAGCAAGCCTAGCGGGAGTCTATCCTACAATGAGCAGTTCTTC. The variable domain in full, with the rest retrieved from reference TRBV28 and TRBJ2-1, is DVKVTQSSRYLVKRTGEKVFLECVQDMDHENMFWYRQDPGLGLRLIYFSYDVKMKEKGDIPEGYSVSREKKERFSLILESASTNQTSMYLCASKPSGSLSYNEQFFGPGTRLTVL.